The 11 T cell receptor beta chains below all came from one sample that was sequenced in a study of cytomegalovirus exposure and HLA in healthy donors (TCRdb year 2017). Library generation was performed with the immunoSEQ multiplex PCR assay. Entries here come from immuneACCESS through TCRdb and include only in-frame sequences with V and J called. Some clones fail to appear in such tables; in the studies checked, an unresolved V gene covers under half of the shortfall, and the cause of the remainder is unknown. Present in this sample are more than 150,000 clones, roughly 80% of which were seen just once. The ten largest clonotypes hold approximately 2.9% of the sample. Sequenced: PBMCs. Source of these receptors: a woman aged 18-35 years in good health and CMV-seropositive.

The chain uses TRBV10-3 and TRBJ1-1; no firm D call. Trimming left V 2 bases short and J 5 bases short, with 12 bases between. The CDR3 extends over 14 amino acids. The germline V gene has CDR1 ENHRY and CDR2 SYGVKD. CDR3 coding DNA: TGTGCCATCAGTGAGGCGGCGGGGAGGACTGAAGCTTTCTTT. Translation gives CAISEAAGRTEAFF.

This clone was detected a few times. The chain is built from TRBV5-1 and TRBJ2-7; D may be TRBD1 (5 bases). The CDR3 is 14 residues long. Germline lookup yields CDR1 SGHRS and CDR2 YFSETQ. V lost 2 bases and J lost 2, with 11 bases in between. The CDR3 reads CASSLRGSTYEQYF. As DNA, the CDR3 is TGCGCCAGCAGCTTAAGGGGATCCACCTACGAGCAGTACTTC.

This clone came up once. The chain carries TRBV6-5 and TRBJ2-7; 7 positions match TRBD1. The germline V gene encodes CDR1 MNHEY and CDR2 SVGAGI. Unmatched junction bases numbered 9, after V lost 7 bases and J lost 0 bases. This CDR3 region has 15 residues. The CDR3 sequence: CASNPGTANSYEQYF. The CDR3 coding sequence is TGTGCCAGCAACCCCGGGACAGCAAACTCCTACGAGCAGTACTTC.

Concerning this clone: Different DNA sequences within this sample yield the same CDR3. V usage is TRBV6-1 and J usage is TRBJ1-5; D perhaps matches TRBD1 (5 bases). Germline V gene sequence: CDR1 MNHNS, CDR2 SASEGT. The CDR3 extends over 13 amino acids. The V end lost 5 bases, the J end lost 4 bases, and 9 bases lay between the germline ends. In DNA, the CDR3 is TGTGCCAGCAGTCCTGACAGAAATCAGCCCCAGCATTTT. Translating it yields CASSPDRNQPQHF.

This clone came up once. The chain has TRBV6-5 and TRBJ1-1; 8 nucleotides agree with TRBD1. This CDR3 region has 13 residues. Germline-derived CDR1 and CDR2 are MNHEY and SVGAGI. The ends lost 6 bases at V and 2 bases at J; junction bases unmatched: 2. This CDR3 is CASRGTGNTEAFF. In DNA form, the CDR3 reads TGTGCCAGCAGAGGGACAGGTAACACTGAAGCTTTCTTT.

This clone was picked up one time. CDR3: CASSYPYRGDHNEQFF. CDR3 sequence (DNA): TGTGCCAGCAGTTACCCTTACAGGGGAGACCACAATGAGCAGTTCTTC. The chain joins TRBV6-6 to TRBJ2-1; the match to TRBD1 covers 7 bases. J was trimmed by 5 bases and V by 2 bases; bases with no gene match: 9. CDR1 and CDR2 (germline): MNHNY, SVGAGI (reference sequence). This CDR3 is 16 amino acids long.

CDR3 protein: CASSQGALGNQPQHF. CDR3 in DNA: TGTGCCAGCAGCCAGGGGGCCTTGGGCAATCAGCCCCAGCATTTT. V usage is TRBV6-5 and J usage is TRBJ1-5, with 8 bases that match TRBD1. The germline V gene encodes CDR1 MNHEY and CDR2 SVGAGI. This CDR3 is 15 amino acids long. The trim removed 6 bases at V and 2 bases at J, leaving 6 bases unmatched.

The J gene is TRBJ1-6, the V gene TRBV9; D unclear. Germline loops: CDR1 SGDLS, CDR2 YYNGEE. Trimming stripped 3 bases from V and 14 bases from J, with 27 bases between. The CDR3 has 17 residues. CDR3 nucleotides: TGTGCCAGCAGCGGCGAGGAGGGTATTAAAGATCCGATGGCCCTCCACTTT. Amino acid sequence: CASSGEEGIKDPMALHF. The entire variable domain, with the rest obtained from reference TRBV9 and TRBJ1-6, is as follows: DSGVTQTPKHLITATGQRVTLRCSPRSGDLSVYWYQQSLDQGLQFLIQYYNGEERAKGNILERFSAQQFPDLHSELNLSSLELGDSALYFCASSGEEGIKDPMALHFGNGTRLTVT.

V and J are TRBV7-8 and TRBJ1-5, with TRBD1 identical over 9 bases. The CDR3 covers 16 residues. Germline CDR1 and CDR2: SGHVS and FQNEAQ. V shed 2 bases and J 3 bases; nucleotides not matched to a gene: 5. The chain's CDR3 is CASSLTTGGLNQPQHF. CDR3 bases: TGTGCCAGCAGCTTAACCACAGGGGGCCTCAATCAGCCCCAGCATTTT.

This clone was observed once. The chain is built from TRBV29-1 and TRBJ2-7; D perhaps matches TRBD1 (5 bases). The CDR3 covers 13 residues. Trimming stripped 3 bases from V and 2 bases from J, with 11 bases between. Per germline, CDR1 SQVTM and CDR2 ANQGSEA. In DNA form, the CDR3 reads TGCAGCGTTGAGGGGTCAGGGACCTACGAGCAGTACTTC. This encodes CSVEGSGTYEQYF.

This chain connects TRBV14 to TRBJ1-3, with no clear D. There are 13 residues in the CDR3. Trimming pared 4 bases from V and 1 base from J, leaving 5 bases between. The germline V gene has CDR1 SGHDN and CDR2 FVKESK. CDR3 in DNA: TGTGCCAGCAGCCTAAATTCTGGAAACACCATATATTTT. This codes for CASSLNSGNTIYF.